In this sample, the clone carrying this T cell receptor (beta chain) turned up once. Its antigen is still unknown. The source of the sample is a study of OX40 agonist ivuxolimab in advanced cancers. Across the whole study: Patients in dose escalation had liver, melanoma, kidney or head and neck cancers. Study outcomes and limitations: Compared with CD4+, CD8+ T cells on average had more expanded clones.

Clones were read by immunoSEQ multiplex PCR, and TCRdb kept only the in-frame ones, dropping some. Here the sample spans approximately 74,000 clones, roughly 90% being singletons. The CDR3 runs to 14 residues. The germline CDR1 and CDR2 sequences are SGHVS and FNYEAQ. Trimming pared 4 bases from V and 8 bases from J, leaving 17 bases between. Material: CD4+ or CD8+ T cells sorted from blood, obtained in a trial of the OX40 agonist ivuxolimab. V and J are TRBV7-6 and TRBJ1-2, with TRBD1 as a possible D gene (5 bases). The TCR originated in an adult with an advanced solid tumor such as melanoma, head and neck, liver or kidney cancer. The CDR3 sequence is CASSSGTPGGGYTF. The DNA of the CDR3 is TGTGCCAGCAGCTCGGGGACTCCGGGAGGAGGCTACACCTTC.